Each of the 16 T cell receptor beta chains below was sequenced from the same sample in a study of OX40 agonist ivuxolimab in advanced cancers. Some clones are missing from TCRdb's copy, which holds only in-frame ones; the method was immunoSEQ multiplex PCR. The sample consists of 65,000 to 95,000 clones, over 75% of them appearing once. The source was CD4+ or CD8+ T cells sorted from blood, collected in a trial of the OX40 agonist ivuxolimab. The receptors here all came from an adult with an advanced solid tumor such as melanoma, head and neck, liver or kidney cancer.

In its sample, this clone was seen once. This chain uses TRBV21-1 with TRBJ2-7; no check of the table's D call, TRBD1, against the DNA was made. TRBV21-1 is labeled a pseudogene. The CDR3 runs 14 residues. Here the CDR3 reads CASSKPGTPYEQYF. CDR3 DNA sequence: TGTGCCAGCAGCAAACCCGGGACACCTTACGAGCAGTACTTC.

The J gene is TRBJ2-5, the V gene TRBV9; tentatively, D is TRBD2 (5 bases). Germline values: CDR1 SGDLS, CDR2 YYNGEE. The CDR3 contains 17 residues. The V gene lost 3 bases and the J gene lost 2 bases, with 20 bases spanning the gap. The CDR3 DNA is TGTGCCAGCAGCGCTATCCCCTTATTGGGAGAACAAGAGACCCAGTACTTC. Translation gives CASSAIPLLGEQETQYF. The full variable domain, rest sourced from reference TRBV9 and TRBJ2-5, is DSGVTQTPKHLITATGQRVTLRCSPRSGDLSVYWYQQSLDQGLQFLIQYYNGEERAKGNILERFSAQQFPDLHSELNLSSLELGDSALYFCASSAIPLLGEQETQYFGPGTRLLVL.

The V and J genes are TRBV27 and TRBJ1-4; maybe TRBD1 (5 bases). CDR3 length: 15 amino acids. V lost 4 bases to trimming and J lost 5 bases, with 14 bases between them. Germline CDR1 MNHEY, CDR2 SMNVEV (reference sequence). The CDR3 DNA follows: TGTGCCAGCAGTTCCTACAGGAGTCAGAATGAAAAACTGTTTTTT. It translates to CASSSYRSQNEKLFF. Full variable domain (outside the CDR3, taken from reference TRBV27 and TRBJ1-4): EAQVTQNPRYLITVTGKKLTVTCSQNMNHEYMSWYRQDPGLGLRQIYYSMNVEVTDKGDVPEGYKVSRKEKRNFPLILESPSPNQTSLYFCASSSYRSQNEKLFFGSGTQLSVL.

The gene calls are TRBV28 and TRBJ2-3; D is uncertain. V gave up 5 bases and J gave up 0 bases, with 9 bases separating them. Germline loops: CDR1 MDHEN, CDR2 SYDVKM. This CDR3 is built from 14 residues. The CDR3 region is CASSHRRSTDTQYF. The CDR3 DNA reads TGTGCCAGCAGTCACCGACGTAGCACAGATACGCAGTATTTT.

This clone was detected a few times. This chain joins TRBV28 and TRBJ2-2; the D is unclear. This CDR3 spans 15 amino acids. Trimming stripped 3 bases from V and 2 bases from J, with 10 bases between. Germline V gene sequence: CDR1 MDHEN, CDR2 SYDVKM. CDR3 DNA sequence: TGTGCCAGCAGTTTGAATGGCGGTAACACCGGGGAGCTGTTTTTT. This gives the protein CASSLNGGNTGELFF. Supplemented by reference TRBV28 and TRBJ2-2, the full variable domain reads DVKVTQSSRYLVKRTGEKVFLECVQDMDHENMFWYRQDPGLGLRLIYFSYDVKMKEKGDIPEGYSVSREKKERFSLILESASTNQTSMYLCASSLNGGNTGELFFGEGSRLTVL.

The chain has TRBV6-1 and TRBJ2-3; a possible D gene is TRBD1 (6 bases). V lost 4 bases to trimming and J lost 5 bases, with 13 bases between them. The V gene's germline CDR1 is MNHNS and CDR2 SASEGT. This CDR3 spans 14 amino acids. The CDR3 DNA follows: TGTGCCAGCAGTGTGGCCAGGGGTCGAGATACGCAGTATTTT. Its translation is CASSVARGRDTQYF.

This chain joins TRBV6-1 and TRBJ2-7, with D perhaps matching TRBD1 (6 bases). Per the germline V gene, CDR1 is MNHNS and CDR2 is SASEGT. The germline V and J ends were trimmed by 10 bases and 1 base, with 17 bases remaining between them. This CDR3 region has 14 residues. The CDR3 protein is CATLPYRDSYEQYF. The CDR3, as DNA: TGTGCCACCCTACCATACAGGGATTCCTACGAGCAGTACTTC.

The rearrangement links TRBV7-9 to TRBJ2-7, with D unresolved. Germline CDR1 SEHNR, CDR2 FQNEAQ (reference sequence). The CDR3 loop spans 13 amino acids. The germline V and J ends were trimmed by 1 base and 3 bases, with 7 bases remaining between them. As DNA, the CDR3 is TGTGCCAGCAGCTTAGGCTCTGGCTACGAGCAGTACTTC. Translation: CASSLGSGYEQYF.

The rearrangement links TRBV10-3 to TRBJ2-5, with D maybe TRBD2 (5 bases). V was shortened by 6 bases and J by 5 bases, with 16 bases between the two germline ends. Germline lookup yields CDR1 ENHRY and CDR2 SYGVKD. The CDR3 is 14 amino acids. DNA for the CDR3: TGTGCCATCAGCGGAAAGGGAGCTGGGGAGACCCAGTACTTC. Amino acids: CAISGKGAGETQYF.

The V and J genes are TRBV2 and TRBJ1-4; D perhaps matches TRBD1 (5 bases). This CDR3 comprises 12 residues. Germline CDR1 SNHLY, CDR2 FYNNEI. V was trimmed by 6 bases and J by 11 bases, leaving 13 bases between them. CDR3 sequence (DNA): TGTGCCAGCAGCCTCACAAGGGACAAACTGTTTTTT. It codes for CASSLTRDKLFF.

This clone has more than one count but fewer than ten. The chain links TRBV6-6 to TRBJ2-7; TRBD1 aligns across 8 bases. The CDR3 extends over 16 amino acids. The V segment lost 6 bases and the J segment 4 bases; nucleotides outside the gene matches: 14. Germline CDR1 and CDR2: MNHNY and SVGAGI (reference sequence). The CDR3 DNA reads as TGTGCCAGCAGACGCTCGACAGGGGCCCTACTTTACGAGCAGTACTTC. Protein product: CASRRSTGALLYEQYF.

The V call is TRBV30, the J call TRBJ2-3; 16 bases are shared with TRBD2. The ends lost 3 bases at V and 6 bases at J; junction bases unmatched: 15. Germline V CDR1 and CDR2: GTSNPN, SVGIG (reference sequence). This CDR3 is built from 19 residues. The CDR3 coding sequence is TGTGCCTGGAGCCCACGAGGGACTAGCGGGAGGGGGAGTAGGGATACGCAGTATTTT. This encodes CAWSPRGTSGRGSRDTQYF.

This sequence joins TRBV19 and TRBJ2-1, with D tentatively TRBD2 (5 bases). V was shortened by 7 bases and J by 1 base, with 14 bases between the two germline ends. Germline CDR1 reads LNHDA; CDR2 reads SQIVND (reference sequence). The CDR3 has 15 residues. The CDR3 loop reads CASKVAGPSYNEQFF. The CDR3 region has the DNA TGTGCCAGTAAGGTGGCGGGCCCGTCCTACAATGAGCAGTTCTTC.

The CDR3 loop is CASSTRDYSTDTQYF. CDR3 nucleotide sequence: TGCGCCAGCAGTACCCGGGACTACAGCACAGATACGCAGTATTTT. The J gene is TRBJ2-3, the V gene TRBV10-1, with 7 bases lining up with TRBD2. The CDR3 runs to 15 residues. V shed 5 bases, J shed 0 bases, and the junction held 5 bases outside the gene matches. Germline assignment: CDR1 WNHNN and CDR2 SYGVQD (reference sequence).

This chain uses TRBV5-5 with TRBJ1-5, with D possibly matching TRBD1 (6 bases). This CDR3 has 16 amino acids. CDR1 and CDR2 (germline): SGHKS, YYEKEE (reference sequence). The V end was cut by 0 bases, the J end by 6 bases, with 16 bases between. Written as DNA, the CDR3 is TGTGCCAGCAGCTTGGATGTCGGGGGGCTCGGTCAGCCCCAGCATTTT. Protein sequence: CASSLDVGGLGQPQHF.

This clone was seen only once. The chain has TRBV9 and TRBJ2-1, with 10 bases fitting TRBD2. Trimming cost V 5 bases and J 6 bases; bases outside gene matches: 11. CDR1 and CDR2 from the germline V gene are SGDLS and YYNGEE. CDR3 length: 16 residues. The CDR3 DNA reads TGTGCCAGCAGTCCCAGAGCGGGAGGGACCCTCAATGAGCAGTTCTTC. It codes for CASSPRAGGTLNEQFF.